These T cell receptor beta chains were read from a single sample in a study of T cell changes during pregnancy in multiple sclerosis. Only in-frame clones appear in the TCRdb table, and some are missing; sequencing was by immunoSEQ multiplex PCR. The sample records just under 65,000 clones, about 90% being singletons. The sequencing used peripheral blood, collected in the second trimester of pregnancy. Receptors were obtained from a female donor in good health, enrolled as a control in a pregnancy study. Both conserved end residues are part of each CDR3. The D gene is left open where the match is weak. Clone size is not always given. Where it is, it says once, few, many or a class for expanded clones.

clone_size	v_call	d_call	j_call	cdr3_nt	cdr3_aa
.	TRBV18	TRBD2	TRBJ2-5	TGTGCCAGCTTAGCGGGGGCCCTCCAAGAGACCCAGTACTTC	CASLAGALQETQYF
few	TRBV6-5	TRBD1	TRBJ2-2	TGTGCCAGCAGTTATTTGCCGGGACAGGCCCAGCTGTTTTTT	CASSYLPGQAQLFF
.	TRBV19	.	TRBJ2-6	TGTGCCAGTAGGGACACTAATTCTGGGGCCAACGTCCTGACTTTC	CASRDTNSGANVLTF
once	TRBV28	.	TRBJ1-2	TGTGCCAGCAGTTTGGTTCTGTTTGGAGGGGGGGACTATGGCTACACCTTC	CASSLVLFGGGDYGYTF
.	TRBV13	.	TRBJ2-5	TGTGCCAGCAGCCCGTCGCTAGAAGAGACCCAGTACTTC	CASSPSLEETQYF
.	TRBV29-1	TRBD1	TRBJ1-2	TGCAGCGTTGGAACGTTTAGACAGGGAGTACGCATCGGCTACACCTTC	CSVGTFRQGVRIGYTF
.	TRBV10-3	.	TRBJ2-3	TGTGCCATCAGTGTAGGGGCGAGCACAGATACGCAGTATTTT	CAISVGASTDTQYF
.	TRBV5-1	TRBD1	TRBJ2-1	TGCGCCAGCAGCCCCACAGGGGGCGTCATCAATGAGCAGTTCTTC	CASSPTGGVINEQFF
.	TRBV4-2	.	TRBJ2-7	TGTGCCAGCAGCCAAGTTAGGGGAAACGAGCAGTACTTC	CASSQVRGNEQYF
.	TRBV18	TRBD1	TRBJ2-7	TGTGCCAGCTCAAACCGGGACAGCTACGAGCAGTACTTC	CASSNRDSYEQYF
few	TRBV2	TRBD2	TRBJ2-7	TGTGCCAGCAGTGATCGGACTAGCGGGAGAGAGCAGTACTTC	CASSDRTSGREQYF
.	TRBV11-2	.	TRBJ2-5	TGTGCCAGCAGCTCACTCGGGACCCAGTACTTC	CASSSLGTQYF
.	TRBV6-5	.	TRBJ2-5	TGTGCCACCCGAGGCGTGGAGACCCAGTACTTC	CATRGVETQYF
.	TRBV30	TRBD2	TRBJ2-4	TGTGCCGTTGGGCGGGGGGCCAAAAACATTCAGTACTTC	CAVGRGAKNIQYF
.	TRBV2	TRBD2	TRBJ2-3	TGTGCCAGCAGTGAAGTACTAGCGGAGGGAGATACGCAGTATTTT	CASSEVLAEGDTQYF
.	TRBV11-2	.	TRBJ1-1	TGTGCCAGCAGGACGAATCAGAGGCGTGAAGCTTTCTTT	CASRTNQRREAFF
.	TRBV19	TRBD1	TRBJ2-1	TGTGCCACAAGGGACAGATCCTACAATGAGCAGTTCTTC	CATRDRSYNEQFF
once	TRBV5-4	TRBD2	TRBJ2-1	TGTGCCAGCAGCCAGCTAGCGGGAGATCGGTTCTTC	CASSQLAGDRFF
.	TRBV5-1	.	TRBJ2-1	TGCGCCAGCAGCGAAAGACAGGAGCAGTTCTTC	CASSERQEQFF
.	TRBV15	.	TRBJ2-7	TGTGCCACCAGCATCAGTAGGAGCTCCTACGAGCAGTACTTC	CATSISRSSYEQYF
.	TRBV5-4	.	TRBJ2-3	TGTGCCAGCAGCTTTGGCCGCAGCACAGATACGCAGTATTTT	CASSFGRSTDTQYF
.	TRBV28	.	TRBJ2-7	TGTGCCAGCAGTTTGACCTTGGCGGGTGACTCCTACGAGCAGTACTTC	CASSLTLAGDSYEQYF
.	TRBV4-1	TRBD1	TRBJ2-1	TGCGCCAGCAGCCAACCGACAGGGATCAATGAGCAGTTCTTC	CASSQPTGINEQFF
.	TRBV27	TRBD2	TRBJ2-3	TGTGCCAGCTCCCCTTGGGCTACTAGCGGGAGATTTGTGAGCACAGATACGCAGTATTTT	CASSPWATSGRFVSTDTQYF
.	TRBV5-1	TRBD1	TRBJ1-4	TGCGCCAGCACCCGGGACAGGATGGGTGAAAAACTGTTTTTT	CASTRDRMGEKLFF
.	TRBV27	.	TRBJ2-7	TGTGCCAGCCTGGGAGGTGGCTACGAGCAGTACTTC	CASLGGGYEQYF
.	TRBV25-1	.	TRBJ1-2	TGTGCCAGCAGTGAAAAAGATCCGCGCCCTTATGGCTACACCTTC	CASSEKDPRPYGYTF
once	TRBV7-9	.	TRBJ2-7	TGTGCCAGCAGCTGGGAGGTGGACACCCCCTACGAGCAGTACTTC	CASSWEVDTPYEQYF
.	TRBV19	.	TRBJ2-1	TGTGCCAGTAGATTAGACCGGAGCTCCTACAATGAGCAGTTCTTC	CASRLDRSSYNEQFF